This is a list of T cell receptor beta chains from one sample in a study of chemoradiotherapy in HPV16-positive cancers. TCRdb keeps only in-frame clones here, not all; method: immunoSEQ multiplex PCR. The sample has thousands of clones, approximately 83% seen once. The specimen comprised blood, sampled from a patient who underwent chemoradiotherapy. The receptors were sampled from a human donor with HPV-associated anogenital cancer. The CDR3 runs from the conserved cysteine through the conserved F or W. Each record gives: clone size, J gene, V gene, D gene, CDR3 protein, CDR3 DNA. The D gene is left open where the match is weak. Clone size, where shown, is once, few, many, or a class for clones that have expanded.

>few|TRBJ1-6|TRBV7-9|-
CASSLGGGERNSPLHF
TGTGCCAGCAGCTTAGGCGGGGGCGAGAGGAATTCACCCCTCCACTTT
>-|TRBJ1-4|TRBV25-1|-
CASSEMGGAGTNEKLFF
TGTGCCAGCAGTGAAATGGGGGGGGCTGGGACTAATGAAAAACTGTTTTTT
>-|TRBJ1-6|TRBV6-1|-
CASSEPVGKDSPLHF
TGTGCCAGCAGTGAACCGGTGGGCAAAGATTCACCCCTCCACTTT
>once|TRBJ2-5|TRBV19|TRBD2
CASSPWGLEETQYF
TGTGCCAGTAGTCCCTGGGGACTAGAAGAGACCCAGTACTTC
>-|TRBJ2-3|TRBV11-2|-
CASSLGRFSTDTQYF
TGTGCCAGCAGCTTGGGCAGGTTCAGCACAGATACGCAGTATTTT